These 16 T cell receptor beta chains came from one sample sequenced in a study of T cells after posttransplantation cyclophosphamide. Busulfan-fludarabine conditioning, marrow transplant, and cyclophosphamide on days +3 and +4 were administered. Some clones are missing from TCRdb's copy, which holds only in-frame ones; the method was immunoSEQ multiplex PCR. This sample includes about 7,500 clones with no singletons; its ten biggest clones take up 8.5% to 12%. The sequencing here drew on PBMCs, taken after allogeneic stem cell transplant with posttransplant cyclophosphamide. These receptor sequences come from a female patient aged 45 to 65 who received an allogeneic stem cell transplant from a related donor, was CMV-positive, and had no GVHD. Certain T cells may be donor cells from the graft.

This clone was detected only a few times. The V and J genes are TRBV5-1 and TRBJ2-5; tentatively, D is TRBD2 (5 bases). This CDR3 is 14 amino acids long. Per germline, CDR1 SGHRS and CDR2 YFSETQ. The germline V and J ends were trimmed by 5 bases and 3 bases, with 14 bases remaining between them. The CDR3 protein is CASSYTRREETQYF. The CDR3 DNA follows: TGCGCCAGCAGTTACACTAGAAGGGAAGAGACCCAGTACTTC.

This clone has at least ten counts. The chain links TRBV11-2 to TRBJ2-7; D unclear. The V end was cut by 6 bases, the J end by 3 bases, with 3 bases between. Germline CDR1 is SGHAT and CDR2 is FQNNGV. This CDR3 region has 10 residues. CDR3 in amino acids: CASSNYEQYF. The CDR3 bases are TGTGCCAGCAGTAACTACGAGCAGTACTTC.

Ten or more counts support this clone. For the CDR3, the DNA is TGCGCCAGCAGCCAAGATGGGGGGTTCGGCAATCAGCCCCAGCATTTT. Translated, it gives CASSQDGGFGNQPQHF. The rearrangement links TRBV4-1 to TRBJ1-5; possibly TRBD1 for D (5 bases). With 0 bases removed from V and 2 bases from J, the gap between germline ends came to 11 bases. The CDR3 runs to 16 residues. Germline V gives CDR1 MGHRA, CDR2 YSYEKL.

This clone was seen repeatedly, ten times or more. The rearrangement links TRBV4-2 to TRBJ2-1; 10 bases align to TRBD2. J gave up 4 bases and V 2 bases, and 8 bases lay outside the gene matches. Germline assignment: CDR1 LGHNA and CDR2 YNFKEQ. The CDR3 extends over 17 amino acids. CDR3 protein: CASSQTAGLAQYNEQFF. The CDR3, as DNA: TGTGCCAGCAGCCAAACCGCGGGACTAGCGCAGTACAATGAGCAGTTCTTC.

This clone was recorded at least ten times. The rearrangement joins TRBV28 to TRBJ2-7; TRBD1 matches at 8 bases. Germline loops: CDR1 MDHEN, CDR2 SYDVKM. The V segment lost 8 bases and the J segment 2 bases; nucleotides outside the gene matches: 17. The CDR3 extends over 17 amino acids. For the CDR3, the DNA is TGTGCCAGCCGCTGGTTCCGGGACAGGCTACACCCCTACGAGCAGTACTTC. Its protein product is CASRWFRDRLHPYEQYF.

This clone was counted ten times or more. J is TRBJ2-2 and V is TRBV19, with TRBD2 matching over 7 bases. V was clipped by 0 bases and J by 2 bases; unmatched bases: 6. There are 17 residues in the CDR3. CDR1 and CDR2 from the germline V gene are LNHDA and SQIVND (reference sequence). CDR3 bases: TGTGCCAGTAGTATAGAAACTAGCGCCCTTAACACCGGGGAGCTGTTTTTT. It encodes CASSIETSALNTGELFF. Based on the CDR3 plus reference TRBV19 and TRBJ2-2, the full variable domain is DGGITQSPKYLFRKEGQNVTLSCEQNLNHDAMYWYRQDPGQGLRLIYYSQIVNDFQKGDIAEGYSVSREKKESFPLTVTSAQKNPTAFYLCASSIETSALNTGELFFGEGSRLTVL.

The V gene is TRBV4-1, the J gene TRBJ2-2; 10 nucleotides match TRBD2. CDR1 is MGHRA, CDR2 YSYEKL, per germline. After removal of 3 bases from V and 7 bases from J, the junction contained 11 bases not matched to a gene. The CDR3 runs 17 residues. The CDR3 coding sequence is TGCGCCAGCAGCCAGCAGGCTACTAGCGGGATTGTCGGGGAGCTGTTTTTT. This translates into CASSQQATSGIVGELFF.

This clone is categorized as medium-sized. The CDR3 loop reads CASSSTAYNEQFF. The CDR3 coding sequence is TGCGCCAGCAGCTCGACAGCATACAATGAGCAGTTCTTC. J is TRBJ2-1 and V is TRBV5-1, with D perhaps matching TRBD1 (5 bases). Germline lookup yields CDR1 SGHRS and CDR2 YFSETQ. The CDR3 has 13 residues. Trimming removed 3 bases from V and 4 bases from J, with 8 bases in between.

In this sample, this clone turned up many times. The gene calls are TRBV7-2 and TRBJ2-7, with 9 nucleotides matching TRBD2. The germline V gene encodes CDR1 SGHTA and CDR2 FQGNSA. The CDR3 sequence is 16 residues long. Trimming at V came to 5 bases and at J to 9 bases, leaving 17 bases not matched to a gene. CDR3 loop: CASSLSATSGPGGQYF. In DNA, the CDR3 is TGTGCCAGCAGCCTCTCTGCGACTAGCGGACCCGGCGGGCAGTACTTC.

This clone was observed many times. The chain couples TRBV12-3 or TRBV12-4 to TRBJ1-5, with a weak D call TRBD1 (6 bases). V was trimmed by 6 bases and J by 3 bases, leaving 18 bases between them. The CDR3 length is 16 residues. Written as DNA, the CDR3 is TGTGCCAGCAGCCTCGAGGGGGGGCTCCCCAATCAGCCCCAGCATTTT. Its translation: CASSLEGGLPNQPQHF.

The table lists this clone with many counts. The chain employs TRBV6-2 or TRBV6-3 and TRBJ2-7; D might be TRBD2 (6 bases). Germline-derived CDR1 and CDR2 are MNHEY and SVGEGT. This CDR3 contains 14 residues. V was shortened by 7 bases and J by 0 bases, with 13 bases between the two germline ends. The CDR3, as DNA: TGTGCCAGCACCAACGGGGGACTCTCCTACGAGCAGTACTTC. This translates into CASTNGGLSYEQYF.

The table lists this clone with many counts. This chain links TRBV5-5 with TRBJ2-7; D remains ambiguous. The CDR3 spans 12 residues. Trimming took 0 bases from V and 3 from J, leaving 4 bases between them. CDR1 and CDR2 from the germline V gene are SGHKS and YYEKEE (reference sequence). In nucleotides, the CDR3 is TGTGCCAGCAGCTTGGCCCACTACGAGCAGTACTTC. It is translated as CASSLAHYEQYF.

This clone is labeled as medium-sized (0.01 to 0.1%). This rearrangement joins TRBV19 to TRBJ2-7; D is ambiguous. The CDR3 is made up of 13 amino acids. Trimming took off 2 bases at V and 6 bases at J, with 11 bases between the two ends. Germline CDR1 is LNHDA and CDR2 is SQIVND (reference sequence). CDR3 sequence reads: CASSIQAVGEQYF. DNA for the CDR3: TGTGCCAGTAGTATACAGGCAGTCGGCGAGCAGTACTTC. The full variable domain, rest sourced from reference TRBV19 and TRBJ2-7, is DGGITQSPKYLFRKEGQNVTLSCEQNLNHDAMYWYRQDPGQGLRLIYYSQIVNDFQKGDIAEGYSVSREKKESFPLTVTSAQKNPTAFYLCASSIQAVGEQYFGPGTRLTVT.

This clone showed up many times. The gene calls are TRBV30 and TRBJ1-1; D unclear. The CDR3 totals 15 residues. Germline V gene sequence: CDR1 GTSNPN, CDR2 SVGIG (reference sequence). Trimming stripped 3 bases from V and 1 base from J, with 15 bases between. CDR3 in DNA: TGTGCCTGGAGAAAGAACCTGGTCGGGAACACTGAAGCTTTCTTT. Protein product: CAWRKNLVGNTEAFF.

This clone rates as medium-sized. The chain joins TRBV19 to TRBJ2-7, with 13 bases that match TRBD2. Germline V gene lookup returns CDR1 LNHDA and CDR2 SQIVND (reference sequence). V was clipped by 4 bases and J by 7 bases; unmatched bases: 10. This CDR3 is built from 16 residues. The CDR3 here is CASSTPGLAGVGEQYF. The CDR3, as DNA: TGTGCCAGTAGTACCCCCGGACTAGCGGGAGTTGGAGAGCAGTACTTC.

This clone was seen repeatedly, ten times or more. This sequence joins TRBV7-2 and TRBJ2-3, with 9 bases matching TRBD1. Germline loops: CDR1 SGHTA, CDR2 FQGNSA. The CDR3 is made up of 15 amino acids. Trimming took 4 bases from V and 5 from J; bases not matched to a gene: 7. CDR3 sequence: CASSSRDRVEDTQYF. In nucleotides, the CDR3 is TGTGCCAGCAGCTCCCGGGACAGGGTGGAAGATACGCAGTATTTT.